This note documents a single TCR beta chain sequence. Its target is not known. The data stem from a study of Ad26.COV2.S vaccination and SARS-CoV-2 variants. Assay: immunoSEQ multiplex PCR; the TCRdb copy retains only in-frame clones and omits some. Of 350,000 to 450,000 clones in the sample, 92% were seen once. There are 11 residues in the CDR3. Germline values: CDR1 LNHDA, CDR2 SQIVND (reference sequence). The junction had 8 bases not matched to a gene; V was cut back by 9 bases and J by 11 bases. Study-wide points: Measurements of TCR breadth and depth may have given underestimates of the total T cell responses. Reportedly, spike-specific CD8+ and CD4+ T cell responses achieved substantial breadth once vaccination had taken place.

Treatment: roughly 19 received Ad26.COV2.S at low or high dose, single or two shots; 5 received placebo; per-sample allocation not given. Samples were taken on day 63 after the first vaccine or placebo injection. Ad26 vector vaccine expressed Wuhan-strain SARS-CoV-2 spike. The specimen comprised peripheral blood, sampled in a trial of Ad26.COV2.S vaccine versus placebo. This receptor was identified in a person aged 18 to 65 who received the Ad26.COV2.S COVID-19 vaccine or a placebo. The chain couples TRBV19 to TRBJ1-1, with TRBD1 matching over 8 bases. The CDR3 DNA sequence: TGTGCCAGCAGGGACAGGCTCAGGGCTTTCTTT. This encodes CASRDRLRAFF.